These 15 T cell receptor beta chains came from one sample sequenced in a study of blood T cells in healthy people across ages. With a J-beta primer mix and a sample-barcoded 5' primer, a second PCR ran 7 to 11 cycles. TCRdb reprocessed the 5' RACE reads with MiXCR, giving one entry per CDR3 protein. The repertoire consists of approximately 1.5 million distinct CDR3 sequences, with about 35% occurring once and the leading ten covering about 11%. The sample comprised blood. The receptor set was obtained from a woman in her thirties in good health.

The chain couples TRBV10-3 to TRBJ2-3; 7 bases line up with TRBD2. This CDR3 has 13 amino acids. Germline assignment: CDR1 ENHRY and CDR2 SYGVKD. The junction had 8 bases not matched to a gene; V was cut back by 10 bases and J by 4 bases. The chain's CDR3 is CATQSGEPDTQYF. The CDR3, as DNA: TGTGCCACCCAAAGCGGGGAACCAGATACGCAGTATTTT.

This clonotype has more than one count but fewer than ten. This chain uses TRBV9 with TRBJ2-5; 9 positions agree with TRBD1. The V gene's germline CDR1 is SGDLS and CDR2 YYNGEE. Losses at the gene ends were 3 bases for V and 4 bases for J; bases not matched to a gene: 10. The CDR3 extends over 16 amino acids. CDR3: CASSDADRGRRETQYF. The DNA of the CDR3 is TGTGCCAGCAGCGACGCCGACAGGGGGAGGAGAGAGACCCAGTACTTC.

This clonotype was recorded only once. The chain recombines TRBV9 with TRBJ2-3; 9 bases agree with TRBD2. CDR1 is SGDLS and CDR2 is YYNGEE in the germline V gene. This CDR3 region has 14 residues. The V and J ends lost 3 bases and 6 bases, in that order; junction bases with no gene match: 5. The CDR3 bases are TGTGCCAGCAGCGGAGGGAGCGGGGGGGATACGCAGTATTTT. This encodes CASSGGSGGDTQYF. Looking up the rest from reference TRBV9 and TRBJ2-3 gives the full variable domain: DSGVTQTPKHLITATGQRVTLRCSPRSGDLSVYWYQQSLDQGLQFLIQYYNGEERAKGNILERFSAQQFPDLHSELNLSSLELGDSALYFCASSGGSGGDTQYFGPGTRLTVL.

CDR3: CASSYAGHRNSPLHF. CDR3 DNA: TGTGCCAGCAGTTATGCCGGACACCGGAATTCACCCCTCCACTTT. V is TRBV6-2 or TRBV6-3 and J is TRBJ1-6; possible D gene TRBD1, 5 bases. The CDR3 runs 15 residues. Germline V gene sequence: CDR1 MNHEY, CDR2 SVGEGT. Trimming stripped 3 bases from V and 7 bases from J, with 13 bases between.

V is TRBV6-1 and J is TRBJ2-4, with D perhaps being TRBD1 or TRBD2 (6 bases each). The CDR3 sequence is 18 residues long. Trimming shortened V by 1 base and J by 0 bases, and 16 bases separated the two germline ends. In germline, CDR1 is MNHNS, CDR2 SASEGT. In nucleotides, the CDR3 is TGTGCCAGCAGTGAAGATCGGAGGGGGTTCCTAGCCAAAAACATTCAGTACTTC. This gives the protein CASSEDRRGFLAKNIQYF.

This clonotype occurred a few times. This rearrangement joins TRBV10-3 to TRBJ2-3; D gene ambiguous. Trimming took 3 bases from V and 5 from J, leaving 18 bases between them. There are 16 residues in the CDR3. Germline V lookup: CDR1 ENHRY, CDR2 SYGVKD. As DNA, the CDR3 is TGTGCCATCAGTGAAAGTCTCCTAGGGTTTGGAGATACGCAGTATTTT. Translating it yields CAISESLLGFGDTQYF.

On this clonotype itself: Germline and junction disagree at one end, which may indicate a read error. The chain employs TRBV3-1 and TRBJ2-3; no clear D gene. Germline V gives CDR1 LGHDT, CDR2 YNNKEL (reference sequence). The CDR3 loop spans 12 amino acids. CDR3 DNA sequence: TGTGCCAGCAACCAAATATCAGATACGCAGTATTTT. Translation gives CASNQISDTQYF.

Regarding this clonotype: The junction and the germline gene differ at one end; a read error may be behind it. The chain combines TRBV24-1 with TRBJ2-5; D unresolved. The J call is in doubt because the DNA end fits TRBJ2-7 better. The CDR3 contains 13 residues. Germline CDR1 and CDR2: KGHDR and SFDVKD. The CDR3 loop is CTTSDSDSYEQYF. CDR3 DNA: TGTACCACCAGTGACTCGGACTCCTACGAGCAGTACTTC.

As concerns this clonotype: The junction shows a germline mismatch at one end, possibly a read error. V and J are TRBV10-3 and TRBJ2-5; D is perhaps TRBD1 (9 bases). The CDR3 covers 16 residues. Germline CDR1 and CDR2: ENHRY and SYGVKD. Written as DNA, the CDR3 is TGTGCCAGCAGTCCGGGGGGGACAGGGCAGCAAGAGACCCAGTACTTC. It translates to CASSPGGTGQQETQYF.

This chain uses TRBV10-3 with TRBJ2-6, with TRBD1 matching 9 bases. With 5 bases clipped from V and 1 base from J, the junction kept 6 bases outside the gene matches. The CDR3 totals 17 residues. Germline-derived CDR1 and CDR2 are ENHRY and SYGVKD. The CDR3 sequence is CAISSGTGISGANVLTF. The CDR3 region has the DNA TGTGCCATCAGTTCCGGGACAGGGATTTCTGGGGCCAACGTCCTGACTTTC.

In this sample, this clonotype turned up once. The rearrangement links TRBV11-2 to TRBJ1-5, with D perhaps matching TRBD1 (6 bases). This CDR3 contains 16 residues. V was shortened by 1 base and J by 4 bases, with 14 bases between the two germline ends. Germline values: CDR1 SGHAT, CDR2 FQNNGV. The DNA of the CDR3 is TGTGCCAGCAGCTTAGGAACAGGGAAGTGGAATCAGCCCCAGCATTTT. Protein sequence: CASSLGTGKWNQPQHF. Together with reference TRBV11-2 and TRBJ1-5, the CDR3 gives the full variable domain: EAGVAQSPRYKIIEKRQSVAFWCNPISGHATLYWYQQILGQGPKLLIQFQNNGVVDDSQLPKDRFSAERLKGVDSTLKIQPAKLEDSAVYLCASSLGTGKWNQPQHFGDGTRLSIL.

This clonotype was observed a few times. The V call is TRBV6-2 or TRBV6-3, the J call TRBJ2-7; 7 positions match TRBD1. Looked up from germline, CDR1 is MNHEY and CDR2 is SVGEGT. CDR3 length: 14 amino acids. V shed 6 bases and J 1 base; nucleotides not matched to a gene: 6. CDR3 nucleotides: TGTGCCAGCAGGGAGAGGGGGCTATCCTACGAGCAGTACTTC. Protein sequence: CASRERGLSYEQYF.

This chain links TRBV5-6 with TRBJ1-6; TRBD1 aligns across 9 bases. CDR3 length: 15 amino acids. Germline V gene sequence: CDR1 SGHDT, CDR2 YYEEEE. The V segment lost 2 bases and the J segment 7 bases; nucleotides outside the gene matches: 4. CDR3: CASSFRDRVNSPLHF. CDR3 nucleotide sequence: TGTGCCAGCAGCTTCCGGGACAGGGTGAATTCACCCCTCCACTTT. Based on the CDR3 plus reference TRBV5-6 and TRBJ1-6, the full variable domain is DAGVTQSPTHLIKTRGQQVTLRCSPKSGHDTVSWYQQALGQGPQFIFQYYEEEERQRGNFPDRFSGHQFPNYSSELNVNALLLGDSALYLCASSFRDRVNSPLHFGNGTRLTVT.

The gene calls are TRBV5-1 and TRBJ2-3, with 9 nucleotides matching TRBD1. Trimming took 0 bases from V and 4 from J; bases not matched to a gene: 3. The CDR3 runs to 15 residues. From germline, CDR1 is SGHRS and CDR2 YFSETQ. Written as DNA, the CDR3 is TGCGCCAGCAGCTTGGGACAGGGGGTTGCAGATACGCAGTATTTT. Translated: CASSLGQGVADTQYF.

The chain employs TRBV7-9 and TRBJ1-2; a weak D match, TRBD1 (6 bases). The V end was cut by 0 bases, the J end by 8 bases, with 16 bases between. The length of the CDR3 is 15 residues. Germline CDR1 reads SEHNR; CDR2 reads FQNEAQ (reference sequence). For the CDR3, the DNA is TGTGCCAGCAGCTTAGCCTCGACAGGACTCGCGGGCTACACCTTC. Translation gives CASSLASTGLAGYTF.